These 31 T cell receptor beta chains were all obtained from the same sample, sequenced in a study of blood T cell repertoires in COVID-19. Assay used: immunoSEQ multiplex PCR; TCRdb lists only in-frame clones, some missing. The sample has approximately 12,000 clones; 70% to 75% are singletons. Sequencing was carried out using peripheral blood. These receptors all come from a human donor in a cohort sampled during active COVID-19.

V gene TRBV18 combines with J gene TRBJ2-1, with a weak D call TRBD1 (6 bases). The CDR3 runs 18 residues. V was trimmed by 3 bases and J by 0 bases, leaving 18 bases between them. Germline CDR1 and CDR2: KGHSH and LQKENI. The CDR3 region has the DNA TGTGCCAGCTCACCGAACATCAGACAGGTGAGCTCCTACAATGAGCAGTTCTTC. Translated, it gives CASSPNIRQVSSYNEQFF.

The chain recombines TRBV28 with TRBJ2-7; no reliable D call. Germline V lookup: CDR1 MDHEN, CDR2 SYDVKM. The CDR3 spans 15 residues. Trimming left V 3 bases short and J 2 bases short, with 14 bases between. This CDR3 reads CASSFRGYIPYEQYF. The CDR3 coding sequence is TGTGCCAGCAGTTTCCGAGGTTACATTCCCTACGAGCAGTACTTC.

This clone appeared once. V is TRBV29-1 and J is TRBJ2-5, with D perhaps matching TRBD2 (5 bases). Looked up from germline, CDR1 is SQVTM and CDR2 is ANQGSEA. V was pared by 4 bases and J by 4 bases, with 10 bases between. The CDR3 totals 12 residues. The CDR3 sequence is CSVGLARETQYF. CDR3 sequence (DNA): TGCAGCGTTGGTCTAGCCCGAGAGACCCAGTACTTC.

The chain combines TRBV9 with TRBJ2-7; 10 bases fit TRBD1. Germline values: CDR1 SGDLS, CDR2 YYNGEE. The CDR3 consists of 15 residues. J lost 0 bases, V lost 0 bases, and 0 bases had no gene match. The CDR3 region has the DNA TGTGCCAGCAGCGTAGGGACAGGGGGCTCCTACGAGCAGTACTTC. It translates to CASSVGTGGSYEQYF.

The CDR3 nucleotides read TGTGCCAGCAGTTTATGGCATCAGGGGCAAGGGAACTATGGCTACACCTTC. Translation: CASSLWHQGQGNYGYTF. The chain recombines TRBV28 with TRBJ1-2; TRBD1 is a possible D gene (6 bases). CDR3 size: 17 residues. CDR1 is MDHEN, CDR2 SYDVKM, per germline. Trimming stripped 0 bases from V and 2 bases from J, with 16 bases between.

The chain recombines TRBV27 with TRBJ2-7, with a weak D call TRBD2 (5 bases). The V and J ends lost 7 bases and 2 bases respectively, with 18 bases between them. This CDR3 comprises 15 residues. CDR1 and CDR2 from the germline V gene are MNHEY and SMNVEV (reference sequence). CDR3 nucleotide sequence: TGTGCCAGCATTCCCCCCTCTCTAGCAGCCTACGAGCAGTACTTC. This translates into CASIPPSLAAYEQYF.

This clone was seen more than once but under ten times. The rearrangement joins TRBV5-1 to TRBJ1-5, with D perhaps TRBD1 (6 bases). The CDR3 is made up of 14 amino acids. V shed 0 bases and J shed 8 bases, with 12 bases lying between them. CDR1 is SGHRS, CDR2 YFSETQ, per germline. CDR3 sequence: CASSLDPGEKPQHF. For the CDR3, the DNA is TGCGCCAGCAGCTTGGACCCAGGGGAGAAGCCCCAGCATTTT.

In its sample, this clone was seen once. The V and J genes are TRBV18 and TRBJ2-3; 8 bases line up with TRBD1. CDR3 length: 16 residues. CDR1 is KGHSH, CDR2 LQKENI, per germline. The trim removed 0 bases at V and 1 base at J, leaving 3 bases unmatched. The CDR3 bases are TGTGCCAGCTCACCACCGTCGGACAGGGGCACAGATACGCAGTATTTT. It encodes CASSPPSDRGTDTQYF.

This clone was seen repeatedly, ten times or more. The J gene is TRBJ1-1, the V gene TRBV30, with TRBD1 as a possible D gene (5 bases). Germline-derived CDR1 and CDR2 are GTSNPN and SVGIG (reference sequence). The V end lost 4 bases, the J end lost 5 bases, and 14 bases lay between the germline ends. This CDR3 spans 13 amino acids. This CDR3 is CAWISREETEAFF. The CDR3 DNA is TGTGCCTGGATCAGCAGGGAAGAGACTGAAGCTTTCTTT.

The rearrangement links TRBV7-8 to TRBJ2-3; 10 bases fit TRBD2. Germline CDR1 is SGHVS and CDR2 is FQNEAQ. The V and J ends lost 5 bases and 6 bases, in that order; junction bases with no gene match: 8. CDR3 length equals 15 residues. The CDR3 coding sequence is TGTGCCAGCAGCCTACTAGCGGGGCCTCGGGATACGCAGTATTTT. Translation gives CASSLLAGPRDTQYF.

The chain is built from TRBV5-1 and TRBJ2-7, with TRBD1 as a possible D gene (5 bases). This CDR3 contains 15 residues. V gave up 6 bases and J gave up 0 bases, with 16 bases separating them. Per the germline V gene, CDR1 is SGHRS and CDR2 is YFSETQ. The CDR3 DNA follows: TGCGCCAGCAAACTACAGGCCTCGATCTCCTACGAGCAGTACTTC. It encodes CASKLQASISYEQYF.

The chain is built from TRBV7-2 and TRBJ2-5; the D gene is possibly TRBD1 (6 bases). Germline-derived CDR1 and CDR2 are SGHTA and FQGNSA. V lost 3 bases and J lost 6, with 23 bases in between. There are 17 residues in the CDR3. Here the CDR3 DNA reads TGTGCCAGCAGCTTTTCGCAGTCCCCTGGGGGCGGTAAGACCCAGTACTTC. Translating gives CASSFSQSPGGGKTQYF.

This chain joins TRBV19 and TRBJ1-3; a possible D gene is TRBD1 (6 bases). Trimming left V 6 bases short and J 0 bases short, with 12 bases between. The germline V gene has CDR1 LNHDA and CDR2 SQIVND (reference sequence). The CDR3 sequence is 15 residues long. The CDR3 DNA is TGTGCCAGTAGACGACAGGCCTTCTCTGGAAACACCATATATTTT. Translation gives CASRRQAFSGNTIYF.

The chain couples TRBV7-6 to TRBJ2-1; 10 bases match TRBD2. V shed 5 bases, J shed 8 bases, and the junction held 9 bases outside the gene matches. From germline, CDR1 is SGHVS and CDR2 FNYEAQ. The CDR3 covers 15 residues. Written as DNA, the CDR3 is TGTGCCAGCAGCGCCTTGAGGACTAGCGGACATGAGCAGTTCTTC. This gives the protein CASSALRTSGHEQFF.

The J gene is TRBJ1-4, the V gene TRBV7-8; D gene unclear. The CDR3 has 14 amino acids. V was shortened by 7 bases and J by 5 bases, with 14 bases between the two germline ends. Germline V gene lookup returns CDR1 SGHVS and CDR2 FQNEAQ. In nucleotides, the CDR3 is TGTGCCAGCAAAGAGGGAGTTGCCAATGAAAAACTGTTTTTT. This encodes CASKEGVANEKLFF.

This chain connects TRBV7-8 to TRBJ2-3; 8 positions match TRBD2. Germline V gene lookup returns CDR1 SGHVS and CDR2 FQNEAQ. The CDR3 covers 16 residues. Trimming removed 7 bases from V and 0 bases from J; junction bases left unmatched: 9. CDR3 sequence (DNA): TGTGCCAGCATCGGGGGGGCTAGCGGGAGCACAGATACGCAGTATTTT. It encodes CASIGGASGSTDTQYF.

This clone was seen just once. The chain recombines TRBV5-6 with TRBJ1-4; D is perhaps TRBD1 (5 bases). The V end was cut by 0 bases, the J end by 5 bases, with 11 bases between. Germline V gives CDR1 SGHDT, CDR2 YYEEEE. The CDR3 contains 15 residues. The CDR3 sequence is CASSLGQFSNEKLFF. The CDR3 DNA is TGTGCCAGCAGCTTGGGACAGTTTTCAAATGAAAAACTGTTTTTT.

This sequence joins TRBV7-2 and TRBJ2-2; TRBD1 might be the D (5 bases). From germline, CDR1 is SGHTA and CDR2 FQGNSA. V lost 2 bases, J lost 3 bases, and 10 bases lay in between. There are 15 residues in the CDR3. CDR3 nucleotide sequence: TGTGCCAGCAGCTTACTGGGGCCGGACACCGGGGAGCTGTTTTTT. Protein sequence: CASSLLGPDTGELFF.

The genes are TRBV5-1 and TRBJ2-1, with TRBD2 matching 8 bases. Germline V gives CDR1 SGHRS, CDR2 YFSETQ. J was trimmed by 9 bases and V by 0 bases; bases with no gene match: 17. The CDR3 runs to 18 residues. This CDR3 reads CASSLAAGGGLLGGEQFF. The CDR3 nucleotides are TGCGCCAGCAGCTTGGCGGCGGGAGGTGGGCTCTTGGGGGGTGAGCAGTTCTTC.

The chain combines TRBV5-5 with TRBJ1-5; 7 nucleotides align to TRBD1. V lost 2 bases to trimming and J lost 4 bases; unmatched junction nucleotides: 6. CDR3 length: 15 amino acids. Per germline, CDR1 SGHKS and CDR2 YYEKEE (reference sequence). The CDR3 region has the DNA TGTGCCAGCAGCTTCGACTGGGACAGAAATCAGCCCCAGCATTTT. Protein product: CASSFDWDRNQPQHF.

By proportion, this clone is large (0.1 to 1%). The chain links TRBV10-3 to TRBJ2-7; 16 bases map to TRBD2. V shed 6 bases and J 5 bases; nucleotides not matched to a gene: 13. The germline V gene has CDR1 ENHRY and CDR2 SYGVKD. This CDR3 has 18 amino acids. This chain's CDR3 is CAIRDGTSGRALSHEQYF. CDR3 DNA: TGTGCCATCAGGGACGGGACTAGCGGGAGGGCCTTATCCCACGAGCAGTACTTC.

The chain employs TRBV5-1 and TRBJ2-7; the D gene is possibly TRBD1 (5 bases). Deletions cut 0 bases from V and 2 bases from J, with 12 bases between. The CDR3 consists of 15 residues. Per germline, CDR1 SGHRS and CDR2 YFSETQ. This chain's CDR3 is CASSLGDSNTYEQYF. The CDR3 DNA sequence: TGCGCCAGCAGCTTGGGAGACAGCAATACCTACGAGCAGTACTTC. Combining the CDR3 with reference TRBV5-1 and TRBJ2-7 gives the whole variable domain KAGVTQTPRYLIKTRGQQVTLSCSPISGHRSVSWYQQTPGQGLQFLFEYFSETQRNKGNFPGRFSGRQFSNSRSEMNVSTLELGDSALYLCASSLGDSNTYEQYFGPGTRLTVT.

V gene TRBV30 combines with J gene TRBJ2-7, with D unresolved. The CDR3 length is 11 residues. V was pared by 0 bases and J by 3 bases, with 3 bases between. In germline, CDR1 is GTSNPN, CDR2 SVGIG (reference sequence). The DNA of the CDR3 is TGTGCCTGGAGTGTACACTACGAGCAGTACTTC. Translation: CAWSVHYEQYF. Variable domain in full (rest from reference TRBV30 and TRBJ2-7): SQTIHQWPATLVQPVGSPLSLECTVEGTSNPNLYWYRQAAGRGLQLLFYSVGIGQISSEVPQNLSASRPQDRQFILSSKKLLLSDSGFYLCAWSVHYEQYFGPGTRLTVT.

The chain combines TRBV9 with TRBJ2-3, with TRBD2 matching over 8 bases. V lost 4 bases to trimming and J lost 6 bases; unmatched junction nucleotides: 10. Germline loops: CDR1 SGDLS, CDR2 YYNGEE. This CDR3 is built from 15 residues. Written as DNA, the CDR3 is TGTGCCAGCAGCCCGGGGGGGGCGGCTCGGGATACGCAGTATTTT. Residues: CASSPGGAARDTQYF.

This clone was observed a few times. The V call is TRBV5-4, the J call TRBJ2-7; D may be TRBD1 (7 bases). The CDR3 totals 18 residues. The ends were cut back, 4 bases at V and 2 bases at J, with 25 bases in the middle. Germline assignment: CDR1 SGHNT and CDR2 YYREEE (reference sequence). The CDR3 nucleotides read TGTGCCAGCAGCCCAGACAGGGTTTCTTTGCGGGGCACCTACGAGCAGTACTTC. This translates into CASSPDRVSLRGTYEQYF.

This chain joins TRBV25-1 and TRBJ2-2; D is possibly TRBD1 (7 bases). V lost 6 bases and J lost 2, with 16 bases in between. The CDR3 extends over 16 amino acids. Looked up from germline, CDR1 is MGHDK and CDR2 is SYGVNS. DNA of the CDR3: TGTGCCAGCAGACCCCGCGGGACAGCCAACACCGGGGAGCTGTTTTTT. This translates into CASRPRGTANTGELFF.

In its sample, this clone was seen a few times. The CDR3 spells CASSRTGGGTDTQYF. In nucleotides, the CDR3 is TGCGCCAGCAGCCGGACAGGGGGAGGCACAGATACGCAGTATTTT. V is TRBV5-1 and J is TRBJ2-3; 10 bases agree with TRBD1. J lost 1 base, V lost 4 bases, and 3 bases had no gene match. CDR1 is SGHRS and CDR2 is YFSETQ in the germline V gene. The CDR3 sequence is 15 residues long.

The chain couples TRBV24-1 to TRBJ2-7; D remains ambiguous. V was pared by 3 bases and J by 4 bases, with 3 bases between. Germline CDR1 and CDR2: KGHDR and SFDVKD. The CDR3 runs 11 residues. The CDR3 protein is CATSDQYEQYF. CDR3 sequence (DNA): TGTGCCACCAGTGATCAGTACGAGCAGTACTTC.

CDR3: CASGRGRVEETQYF. CDR3 bases: TGTGCCAGCGGGCGCGGGAGGGTCGAAGAGACCCAGTACTTC. V usage is TRBV7-8 and J usage is TRBJ2-5; 9 positions agree with TRBD2. Per the germline V gene, CDR1 is SGHVS and CDR2 is FQNEAQ. The CDR3 totals 14 residues. After removal of 8 bases from V and 3 bases from J, the junction contained 7 bases not matched to a gene.

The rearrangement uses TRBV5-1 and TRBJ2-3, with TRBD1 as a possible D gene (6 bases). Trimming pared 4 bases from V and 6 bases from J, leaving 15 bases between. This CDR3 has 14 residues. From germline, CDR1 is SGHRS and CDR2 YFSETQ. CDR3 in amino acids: CASSISGARDTQYF. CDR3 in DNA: TGCGCCAGCAGCATCTCAGGGGCGCGGGATACGCAGTATTTT.

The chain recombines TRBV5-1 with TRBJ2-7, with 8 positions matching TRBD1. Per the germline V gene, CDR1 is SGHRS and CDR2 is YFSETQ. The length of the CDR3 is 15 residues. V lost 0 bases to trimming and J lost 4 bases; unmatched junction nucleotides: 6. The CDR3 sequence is CASSLADRTGYEQYF. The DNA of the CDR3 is TGCGCCAGCAGCTTGGCCGATAGGACAGGGTACGAGCAGTACTTC.